A single TCR beta chain is shown here with its context. Method: immunoSEQ multiplex PCR; TCRdb's copy keeps in-frame clones and lacks some. The sample lists about 220,000 clones; about 90% were seen once. Looked up from germline, CDR1 is SNHLY and CDR2 is FYNNEI. J gave up 9 bases and V 6 bases, and 10 bases lay outside the gene matches. The CDR3 is made up of 14 amino acids. This entry is derived from a study of blood T cell repertoires in COVID-19. At the level of the study: Whether acute or convalescent, the COVID-19 samples came from the United States, Italy and Spain. Nucleic acid was either cDNA or gDNA, and it came from T cells, B-cell-depleted T cells, or PBMCs.

The sample comprised peripheral blood. The rearrangement links TRBV2 to TRBJ1-4; 7 nucleotides agree with TRBD1. The receptor's source is a man aged 35 to 55 with active or convalescent COVID-19. The CDR3 nucleotides read TGTGCCAGCAGAGACAGGGTGTCTCTTCAAAAACTGTTTTTT. Residues: CASRDRVSLQKLFF.